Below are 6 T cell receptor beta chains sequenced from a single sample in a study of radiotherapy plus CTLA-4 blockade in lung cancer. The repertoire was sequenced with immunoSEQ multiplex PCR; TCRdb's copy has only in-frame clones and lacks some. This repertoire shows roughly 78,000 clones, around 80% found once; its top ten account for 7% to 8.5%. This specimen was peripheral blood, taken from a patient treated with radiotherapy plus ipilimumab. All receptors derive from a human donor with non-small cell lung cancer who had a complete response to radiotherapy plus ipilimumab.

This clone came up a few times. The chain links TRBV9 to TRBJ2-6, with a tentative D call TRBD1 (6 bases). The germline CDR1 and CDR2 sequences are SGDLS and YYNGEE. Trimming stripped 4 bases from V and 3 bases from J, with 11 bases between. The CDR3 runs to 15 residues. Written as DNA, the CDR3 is TGTGCCAGCAGCTTTCAGGGGAGTGGGGCCAACGTCCTGACTTTC. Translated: CASSFQGSGANVLTF.

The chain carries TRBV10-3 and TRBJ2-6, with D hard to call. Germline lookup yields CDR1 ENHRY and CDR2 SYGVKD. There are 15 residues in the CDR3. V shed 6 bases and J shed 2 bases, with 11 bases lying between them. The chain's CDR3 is CAISPDWAGANVLTF. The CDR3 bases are TGTGCCATCAGCCCTGATTGGGCTGGGGCCAACGTCCTGACTTTC.

The CDR3 DNA reads as TGTGCCAGCACCCTTGGAGCGGGGGCCTACACTGAAGCTTTCTTT. Its protein is CASTLGAGAYTEAFF. The rearrangement uses TRBV18 and TRBJ1-1; maybe TRBD1 (6 bases). Germline V gives CDR1 KGHSH, CDR2 LQKENI. The CDR3 is 15 amino acids. V was cut by 8 bases and J by 3 bases, with 19 bases left in between.

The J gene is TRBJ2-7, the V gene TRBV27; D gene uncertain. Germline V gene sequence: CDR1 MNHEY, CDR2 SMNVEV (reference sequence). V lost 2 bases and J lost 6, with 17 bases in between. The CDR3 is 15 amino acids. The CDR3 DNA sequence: TGTGCCAGCAGTTTACGCTCCCCCGGTGGTAGCGAGCAGTACTTC. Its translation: CASSLRSPGGSEQYF.

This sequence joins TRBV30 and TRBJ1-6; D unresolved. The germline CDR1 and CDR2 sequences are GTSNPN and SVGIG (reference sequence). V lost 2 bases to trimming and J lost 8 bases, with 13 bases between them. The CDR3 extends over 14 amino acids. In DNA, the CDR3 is TGTGCCTGGAGTAGGGAGACACTGGATTCACCCCTCCACTTT. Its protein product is CAWSRETLDSPLHF.

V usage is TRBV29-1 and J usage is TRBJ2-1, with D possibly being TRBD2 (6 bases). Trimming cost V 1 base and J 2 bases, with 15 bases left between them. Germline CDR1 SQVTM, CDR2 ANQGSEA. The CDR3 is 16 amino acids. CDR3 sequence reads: CSVEGLAGKTYNEQFF. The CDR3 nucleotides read TGCAGCGTTGAAGGCCTTGCGGGGAAGACCTACAATGAGCAGTTCTTC.